This paragraph reports one T cell receptor (beta chain). The data are from a study of T cells expressing NK-cell markers. Study details: Cells sorted as CD3+CD56+NKG2C+, CD3+CD56+NKG2C- and CD3+CD56-NKG2C+ T cells supplied the TCR beta repertoires.

There are 17 residues in the CDR3. TCR beta libraries carry UMIs added by 5'RACE template switching. TCRdb re-called the 5' RACE reads; every CDR3 protein appears as one record, without DNA. The table for this sample gives over 150,000 distinct CDR3 sequences. The chain carries TRBV23-1 and TRBJ2-3; there is no DNA to check the TCRdb D call of TRBD1. TRBV23-1 is filed as an ORF, its function uncertain. The sequence was collected from a man aged 18-75 years in good health. The sequenced sample was blood T cells: a sorted CD56 or NKG2C T cell subset, CD4+ or CD8+ T cells, or bulk PBMC T cells (not recorded which). The CDR3 region is CASSQPDWGRSTDTQYF.